The rows below give T cell receptor beta chains drawn from one sample of a study of OX40 agonist ivuxolimab in advanced cancers. Produced via immunoSEQ multiplex PCR; TCRdb's table is partial and in-frame only. The sample includes tens of thousands of clones, over 90% seen only once; the top ten take about 20%. Specimen: CD4+ or CD8+ T cells sorted from blood, collected in a trial of the OX40 agonist ivuxolimab. These receptors were obtained from an adult with an advanced solid tumor such as melanoma, head and neck, liver or kidney cancer. Each CDR3 is given with its conserved first and last residue. A D gene is named only where the DNA matches it firmly. Size is omitted from some rows. Given values are once, few, many or a class for expanded clones.

size,V,length,D,J,DNA,CDR3
once,TRBV7-3,16,TRBD1,TRBJ2-7,TGTGCCAGCAGCTCGGATAGGGGACAGGCCGACTACGAGCAGTACTTC,CASSSDRGQADYEQYF
once,TRBV6-6,15,-,TRBJ2-7,TGTGCCAGCACTCTAGTGAGCGGTCCCTCCTACGAGCAGTACTTC,CASTLVSGPSYEQYF
-,TRBV28,16,TRBD1,TRBJ2-1,TGTGCCAGCAGTGTGACAGGGGTGAGGTCCTACAATGAGCAGTTCTTC,CASSVTGVRSYNEQFF
-,TRBV11-1,12,-,TRBJ1-1,TGTGCCAGCAGCTTAGGCCACACTGAAGCTTTCTTT,CASSLGHTEAFF
-,TRBV28,17,TRBD2,TRBJ2-3,TGTGCCAGCAGTTCCCCCCTTGAAGCGGGAGTCGCAGATACGCAGTATTTT,CASSSPLEAGVADTQYF
-,TRBV7-8,12,-,TRBJ1-3,TGTGCCAGCTTTTACTCTGGAAACACCATATATTTT,CASFYSGNTIYF
-,TRBV4-3,15,-,TRBJ2-7,TGCGCCAGCAGCCAAGGAGTTAGCCGGTCCTACGAGCAGTACTTC,CASSQGVSRSYEQYF
-,TRBV27,15,TRBD2,TRBJ2-7,TGTGCCAGCAGTCTGAGCGGGATCCTATCCTACGAGCAGTACTTC,CASSLSGILSYEQYF
-,TRBV6-5,15,-,TRBJ2-6,TGTGCCAGCAGTTGGGGACTGTCTGGGGCCAACGTCCTGACTTTC,CASSWGLSGANVLTF
-,TRBV28,18,-,TRBJ1-5,TGTGCCAGCAGTTTGGGACTGGGGATCCACCTTAGCAATCAGCCCCAGCATTTT,CASSLGLGIHLSNQPQHF
-,TRBV28,13,TRBD1,TRBJ2-7,TGTGCCAGCACGATCACAGGGGTAAGGGAGCAGTACTTC,CASTITGVREQYF
-,TRBV5-8,13,-,TRBJ2-7,TGTGCCAGCAGCTTGGGGGTCTCCTACGAGCAGTACTTC,CASSLGVSYEQYF
-,TRBV9,13,TRBD2,TRBJ2-7,TGTGCCAGCAGCCCGAGCGGGGGCGGCGAGCAGTACTTC,CASSPSGGGEQYF
-,TRBV27,15,-,TRBJ2-3,TGTGCCAGCAGTTTATGGACCACAGGCACAGATACGCAGTATTTT,CASSLWTTGTDTQYF
-,TRBV19,16,TRBD1,TRBJ1-2,TGTGCCAGTAGCATCCGGGGGACAGAAGCCAACTATGGCTACACCTTC,CASSIRGTEANYGYTF
-,TRBV7-9,15,-,TRBJ2-7,TGTGCCAGCAGCTTAGCTGCGCGGCCCTCCTACGAGCAGTACTTC,CASSLAARPSYEQYF
-,TRBV4-1,18,-,TRBJ1-2,TGCGCCAGCAGCCAAGGACCCTTGGCGGCCCCTCGTCCTTATGGCTACACCTTC,CASSQGPLAAPRPYGYTF
once,TRBV4-3,14,-,TRBJ2-7,TGCGCCAGCAGCCAAGATGCAGGTTCCTACGAGCAGTACTTC,CASSQDAGSYEQYF
-,TRBV7-6,16,-,TRBJ2-7,TGTGCCAGCAGCCCGGAGGGGGGGCTCAACTCCTACGAGCAGTACTTC,CASSPEGGLNSYEQYF
-,TRBV7-9,15,-,TRBJ2-7,TGTGCCAGCAGCTCACCCGACAGATCGAGCTACGAGCAGTACTTC,CASSSPDRSSYEQYF
-,TRBV27,16,TRBD2,TRBJ2-1,TGTGCCAGCAGTTTATGGAACCTAGCGGGACCGTATGAGCAGTTCTTC,CASSLWNLAGPYEQFF
-,TRBV5-6,14,-,TRBJ1-4,TGTGCCAGCAGCCGAGGGCCCCCGAATGAAAAACTGTTTTTT,CASSRGPPNEKLFF
-,TRBV5-6,15,-,TRBJ1-1,TGTGCCAGCAGCTTGGCCCAGGGTGATTTCACTGAAGCTTTCTTT,CASSLAQGDFTEAFF
-,TRBV28,14,-,TRBJ2-7,TGTGCCAGCGGCCCCCCAGGGGCCTCCTACGAGCAGTACTTC,CASGPPGASYEQYF
-,TRBV7-2,13,TRBD2,TRBJ2-7,TGTGCCAGCAGCTTAGCAATAGCGGGTGAGCAGTACTTC,CASSLAIAGEQYF
-,TRBV19,15,-,TRBJ1-1,TGTGCCAGTAGTATAGTTCCAGGAGTGAACACTGAAGCTTTCTTT,CASSIVPGVNTEAFF
-,TRBV4-3,16,TRBD2,TRBJ2-7,TGCGCCAGCAGCCAAGATCAAGCGGGAGGGCCAGAAGAGCAGTACTTC,CASSQDQAGGPEEQYF
-,TRBV5-1,16,TRBD1,TRBJ1-3,TGCGCCAGCAGCCAACATACCGGGACAGGGGGAAACACCATATATTTT,CASSQHTGTGGNTIYF
-,TRBV7-2,14,-,TRBJ2-5,TGTGCCAGCAGCGGGGGGACAGACCAAGAGACCCAGTACTTC,CASSGGTDQETQYF
-,TRBV5-8,15,-,TRBJ1-2,TGTGCCAGCACCTGGGGGGTCCACTTCCGCCAGGGCTACACCTTC,CASTWGVHFRQGYTF
once,TRBV9,16,TRBD2,TRBJ2-1,TGTGCCAGCAGCCCCCGACTAGCGGGCTCCTACAATGAGCAGTTCTTC,CASSPRLAGSYNEQFF
-,TRBV4-1,16,TRBD1,TRBJ2-5,TGCGCCAGCAGCCAAGATCTTGGGACAGGGGAAGAGACCCAGTACTTC,CASSQDLGTGEETQYF